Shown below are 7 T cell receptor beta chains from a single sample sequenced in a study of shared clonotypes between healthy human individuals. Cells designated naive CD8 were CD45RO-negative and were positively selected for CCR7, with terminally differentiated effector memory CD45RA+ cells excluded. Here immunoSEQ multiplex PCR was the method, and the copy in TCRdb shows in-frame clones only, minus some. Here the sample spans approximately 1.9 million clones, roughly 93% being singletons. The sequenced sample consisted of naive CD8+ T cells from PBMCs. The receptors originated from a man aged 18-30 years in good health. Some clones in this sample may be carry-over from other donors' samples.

The CDR3 bases are TGTGCCAGCAGTTTATTGGGTACTAGAGTTAGCAATGAGCAGTTCTTC. Translation: CASSLLGTRVSNEQFF. This sequence joins TRBV28 and TRBJ2-1, with a tentative D call TRBD2 (5 bases). The CDR3 spans 16 residues. Germline assignment: CDR1 MDHEN and CDR2 SYDVKM. V dropped 1 base and J dropped 6 bases, with 16 bases sitting between them.

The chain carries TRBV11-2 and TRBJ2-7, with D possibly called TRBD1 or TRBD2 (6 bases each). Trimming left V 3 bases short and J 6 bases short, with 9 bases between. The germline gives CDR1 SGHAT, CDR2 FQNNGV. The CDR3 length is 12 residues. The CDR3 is CASSFGGLEQYF. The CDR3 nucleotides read TGTGCCAGCAGCTTTGGGGGGCTCGAGCAGTACTTC.

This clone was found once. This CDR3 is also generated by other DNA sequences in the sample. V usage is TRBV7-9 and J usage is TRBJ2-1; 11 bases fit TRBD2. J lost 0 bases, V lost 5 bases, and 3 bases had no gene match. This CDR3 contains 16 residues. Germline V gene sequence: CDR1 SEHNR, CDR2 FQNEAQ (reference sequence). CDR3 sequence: CASSPTSGSSYNEQFF. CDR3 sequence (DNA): TGTGCCAGCAGCCCAACTAGCGGGAGCTCCTACAATGAGCAGTTCTTC.

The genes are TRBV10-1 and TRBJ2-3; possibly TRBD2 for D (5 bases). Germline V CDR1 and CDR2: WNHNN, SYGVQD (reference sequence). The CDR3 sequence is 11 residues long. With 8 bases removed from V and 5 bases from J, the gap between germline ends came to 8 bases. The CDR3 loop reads CASPTRDTQYF. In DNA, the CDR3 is TGCGCCAGCCCCACTAGAGATACGCAGTATTTT.

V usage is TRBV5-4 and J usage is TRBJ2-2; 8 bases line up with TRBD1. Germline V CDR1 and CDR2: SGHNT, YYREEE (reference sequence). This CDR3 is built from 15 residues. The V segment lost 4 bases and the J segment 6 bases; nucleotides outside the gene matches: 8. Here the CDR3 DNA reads TGTGCCAGCAGCCCAGGGGGCAATGCTCCCGGGGAGCTGTTTTTT. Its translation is CASSPGGNAPGELFF.

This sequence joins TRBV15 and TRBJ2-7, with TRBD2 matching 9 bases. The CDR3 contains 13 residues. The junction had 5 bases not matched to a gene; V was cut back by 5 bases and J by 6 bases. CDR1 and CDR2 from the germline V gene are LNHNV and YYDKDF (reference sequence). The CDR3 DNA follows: TGTGCCACCAGCGTAGCGGGAGCAGTCGAGCAGTACTTC. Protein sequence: CATSVAGAVEQYF.

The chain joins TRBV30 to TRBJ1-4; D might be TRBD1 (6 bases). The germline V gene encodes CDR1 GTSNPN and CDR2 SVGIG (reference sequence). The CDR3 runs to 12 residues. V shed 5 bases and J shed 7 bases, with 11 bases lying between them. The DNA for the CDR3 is TGTGCCTGGGGTCCGGGGGCTGAAAAACTGTTTTTT. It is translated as CAWGPGAEKLFF.